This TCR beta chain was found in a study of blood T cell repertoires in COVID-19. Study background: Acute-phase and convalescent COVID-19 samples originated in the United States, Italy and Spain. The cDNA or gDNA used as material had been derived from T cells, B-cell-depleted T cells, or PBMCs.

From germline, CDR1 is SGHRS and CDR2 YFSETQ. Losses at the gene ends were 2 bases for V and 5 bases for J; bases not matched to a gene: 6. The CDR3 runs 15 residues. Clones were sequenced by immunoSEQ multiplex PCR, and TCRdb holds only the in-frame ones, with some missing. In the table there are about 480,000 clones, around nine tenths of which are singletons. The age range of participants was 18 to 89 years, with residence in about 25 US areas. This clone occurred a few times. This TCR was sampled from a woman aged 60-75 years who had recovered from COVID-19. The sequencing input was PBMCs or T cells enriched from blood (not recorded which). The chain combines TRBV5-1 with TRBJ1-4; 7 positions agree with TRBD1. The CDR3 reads CASSFTGTANEKLFF. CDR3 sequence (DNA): TGCGCCAGCAGCTTCACCGGGACAGCAAATGAAAAACTGTTTTTT.